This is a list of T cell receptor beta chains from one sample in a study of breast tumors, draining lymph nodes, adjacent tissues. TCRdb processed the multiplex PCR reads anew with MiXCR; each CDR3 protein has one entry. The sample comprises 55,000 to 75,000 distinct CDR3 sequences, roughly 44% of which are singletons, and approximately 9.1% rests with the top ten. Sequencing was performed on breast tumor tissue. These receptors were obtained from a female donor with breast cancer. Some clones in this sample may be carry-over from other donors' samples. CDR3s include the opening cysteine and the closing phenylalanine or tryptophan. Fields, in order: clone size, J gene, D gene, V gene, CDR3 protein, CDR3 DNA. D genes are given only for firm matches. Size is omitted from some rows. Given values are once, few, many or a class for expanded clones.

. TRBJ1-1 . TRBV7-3 CASSLTKSGTEAFF TGTGCCAGCAGCTTAACAAAGAGCGGCACTGAAGCTTTCTTT
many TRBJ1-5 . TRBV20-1 CSARDLQGRVENQPQHF TGCAGTGCTAGAGACCTACAGGGAAGAGTCGAAAATCAGCCCCAGCATTTT
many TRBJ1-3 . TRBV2 CASRGGDSSGNTIYF TGTGCCAGCCGAGGGGGGGATAGCTCTGGAAACACCATATATTTT
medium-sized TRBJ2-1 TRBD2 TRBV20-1 CSARPSGRTYNEQFF TGCAGTGCTAGACCGAGCGGGAGAACTTACAATGAGCAGTTCTTC
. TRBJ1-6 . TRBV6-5 CASSPDRPSSYNSPLHF TGTGCCAGCAGCCCAGACAGGCCGAGCTCCTATAATTCACCCCTCCACTTT
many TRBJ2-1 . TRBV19 CASSIARYNEQFF TGTGCCAGTAGTATAGCCAGGTACAATGAGCAGTTCTTC
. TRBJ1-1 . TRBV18 CASSPFSTVTSQPAEAFF TGTGCCAGCTCACCCTTTTCAACGGTTACCTCACAACCAGCTGAAGCTTTCTTT
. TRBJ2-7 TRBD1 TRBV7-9 CASSSLDGTGGVGEGYEQYF TGTGCCAGCAGCTCCCTGGACGGGACAGGGGGCGTAGGTGAAGGCTACGAGCAGTACTTC
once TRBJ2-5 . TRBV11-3 CASSPPRGAGSETQYF TGTGCCAGCAGCCCCCCCAGGGGCGCGGGATCGGAGACCCAGTACTTC
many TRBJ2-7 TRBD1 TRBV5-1 CASSFLDRGEEEQYF TGCGCCAGCAGCTTCTTGGACAGGGGGGAGGAAGAGCAGTACTTC